This T cell receptor beta chain was profiled in a study of identical twins (dated by TCRdb to about 2016). In terms of the full investigation: To test whether fetal clonotypes persist, the study used deep sequencing on TCR alpha and beta repertoires from monozygotic twins, unrelated adults of various ages, and cord blood. To rule out contamination, the twin experiments were replicated at different times with different library preparation protocols.

Beyond this particular receptor, the publication reports: A weaker excess of twin sharing was found in beta out-of-frame sequences because the signal-to-noise ratio was lowered by fewer shared sequences. Out-of-frame TCR alpha sharing in monozygotic twins was systematically underestimated by recombination models, whereas sharing between unrelated individuals was in agreement with the recombination models. Zero-insertion analyses could be partly confounded by invariant T cells such as MAIT and iNKT, although diverse VJ usage argued against such confounding for most clonotypes. Fewer insertions were carried by abundant cord blood beta clonotypes, a similar but weaker trend appeared in young adult naive repertoires, and no such trend appeared in memory repertoires. Conclusions relied on cross-sectional statistical analysis, since the same donors could not be followed over many years. Compared with coincidental sharing between unrelated individuals, out-of-frame TCR alpha sequences shared between twins had an excess of sequences with low generation probability.

With respect to this clonotype: Its antigen is not yet known. Within one base of it there is no much larger clone, and no base qualities were kept.

Every donor in the study was a healthy Caucasian. The twin cohort comprised three pairs of female monozygotic twins, all aged roughly 18 to 30 years. Positive isolation kits from Invitrogen were used to isolate the CD4+ and CD8+ T cell populations. As encoded in the germline V gene (reference sequence), CDR1 is LNHDA while CDR2 is SQIVND. CDR3 length: 11 amino acids, cysteine to phenylalanine. The retained sequence is limited to the CDR3, 33 bases, with the frame set at the first base. V is cut by 2 bases and J by 5 bases, and the space between the germline ends is 3 bases. Library creation used 5' RACE. The sequencer was an Illumina HiSeq 2000. A universal primer binding site was added through template switching, and the final cDNA carried a unique molecular identifier so that TCR cDNA molecules could be counted accurately. Specific primers in the conserved constant-segment region were used to synthesize first-strand cDNA for the TCR alpha and beta chains. To control for contamination, every cDNA library was double barcoded, receiving both a SMART-Mk sample barcode and Illumina barcodes. TruSeq adapter sequences, together with Illumina sample barcodes, were added in two successive PCR steps. The TCR alpha and beta cDNA libraries were sequenced on the Illumina HiSeq platform using custom primers. Per the original workflow: Raw reads were processed with MiGEC to extract unique molecular identifiers, and MiXCR was used to determine CDR3 positions. For each individual, recombination models were inferred using an EM algorithm with the repgenHMM and IGoR tools. The tcR package in R was used for shared clonotype analysis, with sharing normalized by the product of cloneset sizes. To study raw recombination without the effects of thymic and clonal selection, out-of-frame nonproductive sequences were analyzed. TCRdb reran the public reads through fastp at Q25 and MiXCR, keeping productive beta chains. Identical CDR3 protein sequences are pooled into one entry, listed with their most common genes and DNA. In this record, the V and J calls reflect TCRdb's handling and not the investigators' own analysis. The sample data list just over 500,000 distinct CDR3 sequences, and roughly 21% of these were observed just once. Around 0.91% of the sample is held by the ten biggest clonotypes.

This same sample was also part of a study on T cells expressing NK-cell markers. As the second paper documents: TCR beta-chain repertoires were profiled in sorted CD3+CD56+NKG2C+, CD3+CD56+NKG2C- and CD3+CD56-NKG2C+ T-cell subsets from roughly eight donors. Seven of the eight sequenced donors were HCMV-seropositive and one was HCMV-seronegative. In several experiments an anti-gammadeltaTCR antibody was added to restrict sorting to alphabetaTCR-expressing T cells. For over five donors, the dominant CD3+CD56+NKG2C+ clonotypes were among the top 10 CD8+ clonotypes and accounted for about 1.0-7.5% of CD8+ T cells. Those dominant clonotypes were again the most abundant among CD3+CD56-NKG2C+ cells in four donors, at roughly 25-65%. It remained unclear whether the expanded NKG2C-expressing T cell clones were specific for HCMV antigens. All eight donors whose samples were sequenced were randomly selected healthy volunteers, three of them men and five women. HCMV serostatus was determined by detecting HCMV-specific IgG in serum with a commercial ELISA kit. MIGEC was used to demultiplex reads and group reads by UMI, and MiTCR was used to assemble and quantify clonotypes. Only TCR cDNA sequences supported by at least two reads were kept to exclude erroneous sequences. Downstream repertoire analysis used the tcR package, and clonotypes were matched across fractions by CDR3 nucleotide sequence plus V segment. Antigen specificity was annotated against VDJdb with VDJmatch, allowing one amino acid substitution in CDR3.

The receptor's source is a woman aged 18-29 years in good health. The sequence joins TRBV19 to TRBJ2-5, with an unclear D gene assignment. The sequenced sample was CD4+ T cells sorted from blood. CDR3 region: CASSILETQYF. The nucleotide sequence reads TGTGCCAGTAGTATACTGGAGACCCAGTACTTC.